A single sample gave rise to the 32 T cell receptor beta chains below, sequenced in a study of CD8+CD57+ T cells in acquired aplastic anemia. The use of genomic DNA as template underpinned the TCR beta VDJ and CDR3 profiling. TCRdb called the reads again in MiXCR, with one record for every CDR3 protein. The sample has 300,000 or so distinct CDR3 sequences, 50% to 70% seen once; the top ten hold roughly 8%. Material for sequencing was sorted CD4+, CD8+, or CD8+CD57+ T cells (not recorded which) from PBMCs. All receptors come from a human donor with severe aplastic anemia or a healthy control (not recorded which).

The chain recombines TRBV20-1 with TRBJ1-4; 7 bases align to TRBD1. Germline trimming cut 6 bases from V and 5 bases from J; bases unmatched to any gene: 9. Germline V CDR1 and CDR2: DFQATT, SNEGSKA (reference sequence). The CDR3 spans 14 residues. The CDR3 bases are TGCAGTGCGAATTGGGGGACAGAGAATGAAAAACTGTTTTTT. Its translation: CSANWGTENEKLFF.

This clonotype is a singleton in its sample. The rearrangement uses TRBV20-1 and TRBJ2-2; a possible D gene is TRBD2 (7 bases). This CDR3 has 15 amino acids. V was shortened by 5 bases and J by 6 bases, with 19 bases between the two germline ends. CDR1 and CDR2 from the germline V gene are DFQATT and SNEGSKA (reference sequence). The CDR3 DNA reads TGCAGTGCTCTCCCGCGGGGGCCAATACCCGGGGAGCTGTTTTTT. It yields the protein CSALPRGPIPGELFF.

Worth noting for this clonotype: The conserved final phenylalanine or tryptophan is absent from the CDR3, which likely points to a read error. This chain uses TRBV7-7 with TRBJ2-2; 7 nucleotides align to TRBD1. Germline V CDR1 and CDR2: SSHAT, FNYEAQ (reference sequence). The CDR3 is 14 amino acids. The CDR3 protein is CASTTQGVGGELFP. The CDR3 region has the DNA TGTGCTAGCACCACTCAGGGGGTTGGCGGGGAGCTGTTTCCT.

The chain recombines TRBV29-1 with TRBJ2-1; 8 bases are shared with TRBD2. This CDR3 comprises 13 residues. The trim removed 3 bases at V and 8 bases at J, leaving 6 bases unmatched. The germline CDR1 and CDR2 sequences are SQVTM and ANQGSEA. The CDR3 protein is CSVEGREGHEQFF. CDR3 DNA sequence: TGCAGCGTTGAGGGACGGGAGGGCCATGAGCAGTTCTTC.

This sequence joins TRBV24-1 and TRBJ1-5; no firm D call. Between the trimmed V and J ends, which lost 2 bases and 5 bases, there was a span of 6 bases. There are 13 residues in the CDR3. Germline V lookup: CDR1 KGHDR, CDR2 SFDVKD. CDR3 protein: CATSDSRYQPQHF. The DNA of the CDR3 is TGTGCCACCAGTGATTCCCGTTATCAGCCCCAGCATTTT.

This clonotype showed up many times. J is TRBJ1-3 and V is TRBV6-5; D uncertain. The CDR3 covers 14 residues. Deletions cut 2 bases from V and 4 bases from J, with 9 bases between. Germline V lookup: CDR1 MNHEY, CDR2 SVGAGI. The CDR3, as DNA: TGTGCCAGCAGTTACGGCAGGCCAGGAAACACCATATATTTT. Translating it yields CASSYGRPGNTIYF.

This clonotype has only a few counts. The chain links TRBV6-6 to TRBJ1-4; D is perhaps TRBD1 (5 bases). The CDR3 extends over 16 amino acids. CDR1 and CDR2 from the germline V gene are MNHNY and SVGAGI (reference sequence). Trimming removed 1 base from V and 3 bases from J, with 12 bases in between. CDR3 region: CASSYWGAGSNEKLFF. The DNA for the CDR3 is TGTGCCAGCAGTTACTGGGGCGCCGGGTCTAATGAAAAACTGTTTTTT.

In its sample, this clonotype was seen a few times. The CDR3 here is CASSPQGYSNQPQHF. The CDR3 nucleotides read TGTGCCAGCAGCCCACAGGGGTATAGCAATCAGCCCCAGCATTTT. V and J are TRBV5-8 and TRBJ1-5, with 7 bases fitting TRBD1. The CDR3 has 15 residues. Unmatched junction bases numbered 4, after V lost 4 bases and J lost 0 bases. Germline V gene sequence: CDR1 SGHTS, CDR2 YDEGEE.

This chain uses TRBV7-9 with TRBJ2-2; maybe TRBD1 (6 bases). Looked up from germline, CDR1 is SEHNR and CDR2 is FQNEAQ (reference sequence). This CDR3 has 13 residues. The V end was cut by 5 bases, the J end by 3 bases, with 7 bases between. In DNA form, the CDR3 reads TGTGCCAGCAGCCACAGGGACACCGGGGAGCTGTTTTTT. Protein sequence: CASSHRDTGELFF.

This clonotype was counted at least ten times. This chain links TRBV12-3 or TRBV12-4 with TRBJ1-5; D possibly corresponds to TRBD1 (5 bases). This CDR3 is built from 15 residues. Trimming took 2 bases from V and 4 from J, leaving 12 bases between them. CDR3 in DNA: TGTGCCAGCAGTTTAAGCGCGACAGTTAATCAGCCCCAGCATTTT. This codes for CASSLSATVNQPQHF.

The CDR3 region is CASSSGGRVGEQFF. In DNA form, the CDR3 reads TGTGCCAGCAGTTCTGGCGGGAGGGTTGGTGAGCAGTTCTTC. This chain joins TRBV12-3 or TRBV12-4 and TRBJ2-1; 9 positions agree with TRBD2. With V trimmed by 4 bases and J by 9 bases, 7 bases remained unmatched. This CDR3 has 14 residues.

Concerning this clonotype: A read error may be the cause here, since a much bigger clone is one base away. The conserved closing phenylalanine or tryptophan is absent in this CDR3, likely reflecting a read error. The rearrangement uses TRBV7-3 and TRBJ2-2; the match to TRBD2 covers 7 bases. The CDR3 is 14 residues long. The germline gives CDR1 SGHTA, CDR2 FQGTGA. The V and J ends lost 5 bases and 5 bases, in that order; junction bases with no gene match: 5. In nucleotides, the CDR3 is TGTGCCAGCAGCCCGACGGGGGGTACCGGGGAGCTGTTTTTG. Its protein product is CASSPTGGTGELFL.

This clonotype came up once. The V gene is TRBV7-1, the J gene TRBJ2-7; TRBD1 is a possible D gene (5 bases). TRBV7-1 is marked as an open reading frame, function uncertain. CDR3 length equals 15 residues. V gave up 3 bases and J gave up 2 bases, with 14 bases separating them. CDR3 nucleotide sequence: TGTGCCAGCAGCTCCCGACAGACTCACGCCTACGAGCAGTACTTC. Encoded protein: CASSSRQTHAYEQYF.

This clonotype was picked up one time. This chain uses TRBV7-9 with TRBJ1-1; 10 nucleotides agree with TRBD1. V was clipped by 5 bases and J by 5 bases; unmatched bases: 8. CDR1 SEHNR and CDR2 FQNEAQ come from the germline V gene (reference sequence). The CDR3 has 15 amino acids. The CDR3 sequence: CASSPSDRGRTEAFF. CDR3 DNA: TGTGCCAGCAGCCCATCCGACAGGGGGCGGACTGAAGCTTTCTTT.

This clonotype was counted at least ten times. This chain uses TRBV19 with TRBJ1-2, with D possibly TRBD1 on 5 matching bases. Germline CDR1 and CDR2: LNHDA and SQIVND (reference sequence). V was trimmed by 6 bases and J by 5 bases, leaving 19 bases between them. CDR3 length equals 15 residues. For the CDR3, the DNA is TGTGCCAGTAGCCCTACAGGCGCATTTAGGTATGGCTACACCTTC. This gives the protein CASSPTGAFRYGYTF.

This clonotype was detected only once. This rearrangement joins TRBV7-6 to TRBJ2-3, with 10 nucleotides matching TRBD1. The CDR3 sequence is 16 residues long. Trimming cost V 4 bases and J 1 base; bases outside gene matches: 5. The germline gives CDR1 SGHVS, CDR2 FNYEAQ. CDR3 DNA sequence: TGTGCCAGCAGCTCCTGGACAGGGGGTCGCACAGATACGCAGTATTTT. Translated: CASSSWTGGRTDTQYF. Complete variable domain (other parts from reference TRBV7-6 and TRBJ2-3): GAGVSQSPRYKVTKRGQDVALRCDPISGHVSLYWYRQALGQGPEFLTYFNYEAQQDKSGLPNDRFSAERPEGSISTLTIQRTEQRDSAMYRCASSSWTGGRTDTQYFGPGTRLTVL.

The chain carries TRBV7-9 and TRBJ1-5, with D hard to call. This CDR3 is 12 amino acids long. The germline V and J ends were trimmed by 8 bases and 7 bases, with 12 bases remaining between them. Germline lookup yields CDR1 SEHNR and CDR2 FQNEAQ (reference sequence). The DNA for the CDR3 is TGTGCCAGCGGGGTGTACGAGCAGCCCCAGCATTTT. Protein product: CASGVYEQPQHF.

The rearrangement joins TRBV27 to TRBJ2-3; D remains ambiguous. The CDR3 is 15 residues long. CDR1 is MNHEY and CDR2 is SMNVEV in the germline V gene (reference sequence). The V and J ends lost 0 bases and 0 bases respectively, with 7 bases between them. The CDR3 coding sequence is TGTGCCAGCAGTTTATCTCTCGGGAGCACAGATACGCAGTATTTT. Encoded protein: CASSLSLGSTDTQYF.

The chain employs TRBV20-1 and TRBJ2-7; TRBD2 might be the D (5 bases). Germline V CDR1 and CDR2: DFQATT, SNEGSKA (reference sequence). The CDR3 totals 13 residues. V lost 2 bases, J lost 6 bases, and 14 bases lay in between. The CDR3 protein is CSARLGYRGEQYF. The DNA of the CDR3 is TGCAGTGCTAGATTGGGGTACCGGGGCGAGCAGTACTTC.

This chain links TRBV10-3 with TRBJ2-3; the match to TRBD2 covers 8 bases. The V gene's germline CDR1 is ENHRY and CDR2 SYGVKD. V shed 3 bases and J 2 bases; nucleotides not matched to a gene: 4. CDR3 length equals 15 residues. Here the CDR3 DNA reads TGTGCCATCAGTGATTTCGGGGGGGACACAGATACGCAGTATTTT. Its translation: CAISDFGGDTDTQYF.

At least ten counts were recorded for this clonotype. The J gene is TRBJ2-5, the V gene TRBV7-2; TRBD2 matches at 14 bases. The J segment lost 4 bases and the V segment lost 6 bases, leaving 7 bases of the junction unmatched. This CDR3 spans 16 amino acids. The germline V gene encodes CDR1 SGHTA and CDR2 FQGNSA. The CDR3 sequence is CASSTGLAGEGETQYF. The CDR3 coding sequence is TGTGCCAGCAGTACGGGACTAGCGGGGGAAGGAGAGACCCAGTACTTC.

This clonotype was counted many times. CDR3 amino acids: CASSSDSNQPQHF. The DNA for the CDR3 is TGTGCCAGCAGCTCGGATAGCAATCAGCCCCAGCATTTT. V gene TRBV7-3 combines with J gene TRBJ1-5; D is unclear. CDR3 length equals 13 residues. The germline V gene encodes CDR1 SGHTA and CDR2 FQGTGA. The V end lost 4 bases, the J end lost 0 bases, and 4 bases lay between the germline ends.

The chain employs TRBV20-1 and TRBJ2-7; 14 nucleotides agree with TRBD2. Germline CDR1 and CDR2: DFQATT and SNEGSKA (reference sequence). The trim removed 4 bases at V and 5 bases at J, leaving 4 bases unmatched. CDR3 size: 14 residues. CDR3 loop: CSAKRLAGGNEQYF. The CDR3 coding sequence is TGCAGTGCTAAAAGACTAGCGGGAGGGAACGAGCAGTACTTC.

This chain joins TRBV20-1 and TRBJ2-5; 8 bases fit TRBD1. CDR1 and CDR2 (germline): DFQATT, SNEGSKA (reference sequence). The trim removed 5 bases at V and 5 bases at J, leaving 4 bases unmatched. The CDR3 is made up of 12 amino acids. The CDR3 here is CSAGQGQETQYF. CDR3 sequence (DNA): TGCAGTGCTGGACAGGGTCAGGAGACCCAGTACTTC.

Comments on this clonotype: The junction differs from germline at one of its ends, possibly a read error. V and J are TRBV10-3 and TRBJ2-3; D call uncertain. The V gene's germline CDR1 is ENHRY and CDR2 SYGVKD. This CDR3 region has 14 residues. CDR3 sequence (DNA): TGTGCCATCAGTAGCCCCCCCCCACAAGATACCCAGTATTTT. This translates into CAISSPPPQDTQYF.

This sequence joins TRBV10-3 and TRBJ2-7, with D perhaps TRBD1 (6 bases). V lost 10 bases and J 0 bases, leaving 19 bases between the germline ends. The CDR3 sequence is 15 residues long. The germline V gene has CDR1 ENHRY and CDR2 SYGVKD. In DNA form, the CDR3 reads TGTGCCAGCAGGGTCACGACAGGTAGCTCCTACGAGCAGTACTTC. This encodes CASRVTTGSSYEQYF.

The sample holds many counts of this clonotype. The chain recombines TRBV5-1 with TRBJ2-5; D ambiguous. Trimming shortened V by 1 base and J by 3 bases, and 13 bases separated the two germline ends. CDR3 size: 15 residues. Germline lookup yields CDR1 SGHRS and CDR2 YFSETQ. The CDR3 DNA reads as TGCGCCAGCAGCTTGTTGTCTGGGCCCGAAGAGACCCAGTACTTC. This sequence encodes CASSLLSGPEETQYF.

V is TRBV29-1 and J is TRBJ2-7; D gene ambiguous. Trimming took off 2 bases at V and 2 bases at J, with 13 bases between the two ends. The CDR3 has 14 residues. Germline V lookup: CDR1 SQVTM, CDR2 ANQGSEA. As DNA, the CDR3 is TGCAGCGTTGAAAGCCTGGAGAGACCCTACGAGCAGTACTTC. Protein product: CSVESLERPYEQYF.

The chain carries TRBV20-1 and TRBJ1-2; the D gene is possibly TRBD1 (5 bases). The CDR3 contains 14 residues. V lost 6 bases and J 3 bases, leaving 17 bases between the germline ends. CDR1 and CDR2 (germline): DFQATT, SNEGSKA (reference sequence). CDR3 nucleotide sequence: TGCAGTGCCAGCAGACAGCCTAGGGACTATGGCTACACCTTC. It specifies CSASRQPRDYGYTF.

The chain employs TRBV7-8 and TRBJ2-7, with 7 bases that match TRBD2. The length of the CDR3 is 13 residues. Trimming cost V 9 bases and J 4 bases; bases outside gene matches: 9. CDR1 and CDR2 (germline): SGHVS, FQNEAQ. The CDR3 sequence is CASLGEGEYEQYF. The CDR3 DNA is TGTGCCAGTTTGGGGGAGGGTGAATACGAGCAGTACTTC.

The DNA for the CDR3 is TGTGCCACCAGTGATCCCGGGACAGGGGCCTCCTCCGTCTCCTACGAGCAGTACTTC. This gives the protein CATSDPGTGASSVSYEQYF. The rearrangement joins TRBV24-1 to TRBJ2-7, with TRBD1 identical over 10 bases. The CDR3 runs 19 residues. Germline CDR1 KGHDR, CDR2 SFDVKD. Trimming took 3 bases from V and 0 from J; bases not matched to a gene: 13.

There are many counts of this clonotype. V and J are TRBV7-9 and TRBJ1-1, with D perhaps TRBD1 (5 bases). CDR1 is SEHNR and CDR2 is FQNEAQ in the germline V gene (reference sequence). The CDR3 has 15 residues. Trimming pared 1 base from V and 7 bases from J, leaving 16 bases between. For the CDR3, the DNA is TGTGCCAGCAGCTTAGGAGGTACGGGGAGGGGTGAAGCTTTCTTT. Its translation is CASSLGGTGRGEAFF.